These T cell receptor beta chains were read from a single sample in a study of shared clonotypes between healthy human individuals. Only in-frame clones appear in the TCRdb table, and some are missing; sequencing was by immunoSEQ multiplex PCR. The repertoire consists of over a million clones, with about three quarters occurring once and the leading ten covering approximately 1.5%. The sequenced material came from memory CD4+ T cells sorted from blood. These receptors were collected from a young man in good health. Each CDR3 is given without its conserved first and last residue. D genes are given only for firm matches.

D gene,V gene,CDR3 protein
NA,TRBV19,ASRRREQETQY
NA,TRBV10-3,AIGDAGELF
NA,TRBV7-2,ASEEGSNTGELF
NA,TRBV2,ASSVTGELF
NA,TRBV6-1,ASSGLRAGTDTQY
NA,TRBV5-4,ASSLGFGEQY
TRBD2,TRBV5-1,ASSARLAGGYNNEQF
NA,TRBV4-1,ASSQDSVPTSREQY
TRBD1,TRBV6-5,ASSTDRDTEAF
NA,TRBV18,ASSTDRMRTDTQY
NA,TRBV6-1,ASSEMLDYEQY
TRBD1,TRBV7-9,ASSRDSASYGYT
TRBD2,TRBV5-1,ASSTSGGAGQETQY
TRBD1,TRBV7-9,ASSTGQGGFFSGANVLT
NA,TRBV9,ASSDLRAPGTQY
NA,TRBV10-2,ASSDSPGRSYNEQF
NA,TRBV6-6,ASRSPGGKNTGELF
TRBD1,TRBV6-1,ASNRGDGYT
TRBD1,TRBV5-1,ASSLVQGGMNTEAF
TRBD2,TRBV18,ASSSGASGSTDTQY
NA,TRBV30,AWSSSGGEAF
NA,TRBV5-6,ASSQRETNTEAF
TRBD2,TRBV18,ASSPASGRGNEQF
NA,TRBV18,ASSLKRQEYSNQPQH
TRBD1,TRBV28,ASSFPGQGEEY